This T cell receptor (beta chain) is drawn from a study of blood T cell repertoires in COVID-19. TCRdb keeps only in-frame clones here, not all; method: immunoSEQ multiplex PCR. The sample lists roughly 250,000 clones; approximately 90% were seen once. The germline V gene has CDR1 KGHSH and CDR2 LQKENI. V was clipped by 2 bases and J by 3 bases, with 7 bases between them. The CDR3 has 13 residues. Only one count was recorded for this clone. Other DNA sequences in the sample encode the same CDR3. V is TRBV18 and J is TRBJ1-1, with TRBD1 as a possible D gene (6 bases). This receptor was obtained from a woman aged 40 to 50 with acute or convalescent COVID-19. Sequencing was performed on peripheral blood. The CDR3 reads CASSPDRYTEAFF. The CDR3 DNA sequence: TGTGCCAGCTCACCAGACAGGTACACTGAAGCTTTCTTT.